The 25 T cell receptor beta chains listed next were all sequenced from one sample in a study of T-cell memory formation after mild COVID-19. One entry per CDR3 protein results from TCRdb running MiXCR on the 5' RACE reads. The sample carries 530,000 or so distinct CDR3 sequences, roughly 17% recorded once. Sequenced sample: PBMCs or a T cell subset sorted from them (not recorded which). The receptors stem from an adult woman who had mild COVID-19 (a few samples of this study predate the infection). Cell type and time point are not known.

CDR3 DNA sequence: TGTGCCAGCAGCAGGCTTAGCGAGGAGTATTTT. Its protein is CASSRLSEEYF. The chain joins TRBV7-3 to TRBJ2-3, with D perhaps matching TRBD2 (5 bases). The ends were cut back, 5 bases at V and 13 bases at J, with 13 bases in the middle. The CDR3 covers 11 residues. Germline CDR1 reads SGHTA; CDR2 reads FQGTGA.

V and J are TRBV12-3 or TRBV12-4 and TRBJ2-3, with D tentatively TRBD1 (5 bases). With 3 bases removed from V and 1 base from J, the gap between germline ends came to 8 bases. The CDR3 spans 14 residues. CDR3 in DNA: TGTGCCAGCAGTTTGGGGCACCGCACAGATACGCAGTATTTT. Its translation is CASSLGHRTDTQYF.

The V gene is TRBV7-9, the J gene TRBJ2-1; TRBD2 agrees at 8 bases. The CDR3 runs 16 residues. Losses at the gene ends were 3 bases for V and 7 bases for J; bases not matched to a gene: 11. Germline CDR1 and CDR2: SEHNR and FQNEAQ (reference sequence). The chain's CDR3 is CASSFWAGGVSNEQFF. The CDR3 nucleotides read TGTGCCAGCAGCTTTTGGGCGGGAGGAGTATCGAATGAGCAGTTCTTC.

The chain combines TRBV11-3 with TRBJ2-1; no clear D gene. Trimming removed 6 bases at V and 7 bases at J, with 19 bases between. The CDR3 is 15 amino acids. CDR1 and CDR2 (germline): SGHNT, YENEEA. The CDR3 sequence: CASSAGPPRPNEQFF. Here the CDR3 DNA reads TGTGCCAGCAGTGCCGGCCCACCAAGGCCGAATGAGCAGTTCTTC.

The chain links TRBV20-1 to TRBJ1-6; D unresolved. V was trimmed by 5 bases and J by 3 bases, leaving 14 bases between them. Germline V gene sequence: CDR1 DFQATT, CDR2 SNEGSKA (reference sequence). The CDR3 is 15 amino acids. This CDR3 reads CSARPEGSYNSPLHF. The CDR3, as DNA: TGCAGTGCTCGCCCTGAGGGAAGCTATAATTCACCCCTCCACTTT.

This clonotype showed up just once. The chain recombines TRBV20-1 with TRBJ2-1; 8 bases map to TRBD2. Germline loops: CDR1 DFQATT, CDR2 SNEGSKA (reference sequence). The length of the CDR3 is 14 residues. Trimming at V came to 3 bases and at J to 9 bases, leaving 10 bases not matched to a gene. The DNA for the CDR3 is TGCAGTGCTAGTAGGACGGGAGGGCCGGTTGAGCAGTTCTTC. This translates into CSASRTGGPVEQFF.

This clonotype was seen a few times. The rearrangement links TRBV7-2 to TRBJ2-1; TRBD1 or TRBD2 may be the D gene (5 bases each). Germline values: CDR1 SGHTA, CDR2 FQGNSA. The V end was cut by 1 base, the J end by 12 bases, with 16 bases between. This CDR3 has 14 residues. The CDR3 DNA reads TGTGCCAGCAGCTTAGGCCTCCCGGGGCAAGTGCAGTTCTTC. Its translation: CASSLGLPGQVQFF.

The chain has TRBV5-1 and TRBJ2-1, with TRBD2 matching over 7 bases. CDR3 length equals 15 residues. Germline V gene lookup returns CDR1 SGHRS and CDR2 YFSETQ. The J segment lost 7 bases and the V segment lost 1 base, leaving 8 bases of the junction unmatched. The DNA of the CDR3 is TGCGCCAGCAGCTTGAGGGCGGGAGTAGTTAATGAGCAGTTCTTC. It translates to CASSLRAGVVNEQFF. The variable domain in full, with the rest retrieved from reference TRBV5-1 and TRBJ2-1, is KAGVTQTPRYLIKTRGQQVTLSCSPISGHRSVSWYQQTPGQGLQFLFEYFSETQRNKGNFPGRFSGRQFSNSRSEMNVSTLELGDSALYLCASSLRAGVVNEQFFGPGTRLTVL.

The CDR3 DNA follows: TGTGCCAGCAGTGAGGGGGGGATCACCGGGGAGCTGTTTTTT. Protein: CASSEGGITGELFF. J is TRBJ2-2 and V is TRBV25-1, with 7 bases that match TRBD2. J lost 4 bases, V lost 3 bases, and 2 bases had no gene match. The CDR3 extends over 14 amino acids. Germline CDR1 reads MGHDK; CDR2 reads SYGVNS.

This clonotype came up a few times. The V gene is TRBV20-1, the J gene TRBJ2-1; the D is unclear. The CDR3 has 14 amino acids. V lost 3 bases and J lost 4, with 13 bases in between. Germline V gene sequence: CDR1 DFQATT, CDR2 SNEGSKA (reference sequence). CDR3 DNA sequence: TGCAGTGCTAGGCAGCGTTCGCGGTACAATGAGCAGTTCTTC. It is translated as CSARQRSRYNEQFF.

The chain carries TRBV2 and TRBJ1-4, with TRBD1 matching 8 bases. CDR3 length: 13 amino acids. Trimming took 7 bases from V and 8 from J; bases not matched to a gene: 6. Germline V gene lookup returns CDR1 SNHLY and CDR2 FYNNEI. The CDR3 region is CASIRQGAEKLFF. The CDR3, as DNA: TGTGCCAGCATTCGGCAGGGGGCAGAAAAACTGTTTTTT.

This clonotype was observed at least ten times. The chain joins TRBV4-1 to TRBJ2-5, with D hard to call. This CDR3 spans 10 amino acids. The V and J ends lost 5 bases and 7 bases respectively, with 5 bases between them. Germline assignment: CDR1 MGHRA and CDR2 YSYEKL. The CDR3 DNA reads TGCGCCAGCAGCGCCGGGACCCAGTACTTC. Residues: CASSAGTQYF.

The rearrangement links TRBV6-2 or TRBV6-3 to TRBJ2-7; 9 bases line up with TRBD2. Germline assignment: CDR1 MNHEY and CDR2 SVGEGT. V lost 6 bases to trimming and J lost 1 base; unmatched junction nucleotides: 7. CDR3 size: 15 residues. The CDR3: CASSIAGVGSYEQYF. Written as DNA, the CDR3 is TGTGCCAGCAGCATAGCGGGAGTAGGTTCCTACGAGCAGTACTTC.

V is TRBV20-1 and J is TRBJ2-7; 12 positions match TRBD2. After removal of 0 bases from V and 5 bases from J, the junction contained 14 bases not matched to a gene. In germline, CDR1 is DFQATT, CDR2 SNEGSKA (reference sequence). The CDR3 totals 18 residues. The CDR3 protein is CSARDLQTSGSLRDEQYF. The CDR3 DNA reads TGCAGTGCTAGAGATCTCCAGACTAGCGGGAGCCTTCGGGACGAGCAGTACTTC.

This clonotype was found a few times. The chain has TRBV24-1 and TRBJ2-1; tentative D call: TRBD2 (6 bases). V gave up 3 bases and J gave up 8 bases, with 16 bases separating them. The CDR3 contains 15 residues. Germline values: CDR1 KGHDR, CDR2 SFDVKD. The CDR3 spells CATSDPTRSHYEQFF. DNA of the CDR3: TGTGCCACCAGTGATCCGACTAGATCTCATTATGAGCAGTTCTTC.

V gene TRBV29-1 combines with J gene TRBJ2-3, with a weak D call TRBD1 (6 bases). The germline gives CDR1 SQVTM, CDR2 ANQGSEA. Deletions cut 7 bases from V and 1 base from J, with 12 bases between. This CDR3 spans 13 amino acids. CDR3 sequence reads: CSGNRDRTDTQYF. CDR3 coding DNA: TGCAGCGGGAACAGGGACCGCACAGATACGCAGTATTTT.

The chain employs TRBV30 and TRBJ1-1; 9 nucleotides agree with TRBD1. CDR1 GTSNPN and CDR2 SVGIG come from the germline V gene (reference sequence). The length of the CDR3 is 14 residues. Trimming took 1 base from V and 1 from J; bases not matched to a gene: 1. CDR3 coding DNA: TGTGCCTGGAGTGGACAGGGGGGGAACACTGAAGCTTTCTTT. It encodes CAWSGQGGNTEAFF.

This clonotype was counted a few times. The chain uses TRBV5-1 and TRBJ2-7; possible D gene TRBD1, 6 bases. In germline, CDR1 is SGHRS, CDR2 YFSETQ. This CDR3 is 14 amino acids long. The V end lost 0 bases, the J end lost 5 bases, and 12 bases lay between the germline ends. The CDR3 bases are TGCGCCAGCAGCTTGGGGCAGGGGCAAAACGAGCAGTACTTC. Protein: CASSLGQGQNEQYF.

The chain links TRBV9 to TRBJ2-7; D tentatively reads TRBD1 or TRBD2 (5 bases each). The CDR3 is 14 amino acids. V gave up 0 bases and J gave up 3 bases, with 10 bases separating them. Looked up from germline, CDR1 is SGDLS and CDR2 is YYNGEE. The CDR3 protein is CASSVAPGRYEQYF. For the CDR3, the DNA is TGTGCCAGCAGCGTAGCCCCGGGACGCTACGAGCAGTACTTC.

This clonotype came up a few times. The chain combines TRBV5-6 with TRBJ1-2; D not resolved. The germline V gene encodes CDR1 SGHDT and CDR2 YYEEEE. Trimming took off 6 bases at V and 4 bases at J, with 19 bases between the two ends. The CDR3 has 15 amino acids. In DNA form, the CDR3 reads TGTGCCAGCACTTCTAGGCCACCAGAAAGCTATGGCTACACCTTC. Protein product: CASTSRPPESYGYTF.

This chain joins TRBV4-1 and TRBJ2-7, with D unresolved. The CDR3 totals 13 residues. V was clipped by 0 bases and J by 5 bases, with 8 bases between them. Germline CDR1 MGHRA, CDR2 YSYEKL. This CDR3 is CASSQDLDHEQYF. As DNA, the CDR3 is TGCGCCAGCAGCCAAGATCTTGACCACGAGCAGTACTTC.

This clonotype was picked up many times. This rearrangement joins TRBV29-1 to TRBJ1-1; D is unclear. The V and J ends lost 4 bases and 6 bases respectively, with 9 bases between them. CDR1 SQVTM and CDR2 ANQGSEA come from the germline V gene. CDR3 length: 11 amino acids. The CDR3 DNA reads TGCAGCGTTGTAGTTGGACCTGAAGCTTTCTTT. Its protein is CSVVVGPEAFF. Full variable domain (rest looked up from reference TRBV29-1 and TRBJ1-1): SAVISQKPSRDICQRGTSLTIQCQVDSQVTMMFWYRQQPGQSLTLIATANQGSEATYESGFVIDKFPISRPNLTFSTLTVSNMSPEDSSIYLCSVVVGPEAFFGQGTRLTVV.

At least ten counts were recorded for this clonotype. V is TRBV20-1 and J is TRBJ1-1, with unresolved D. Germline V gene lookup returns CDR1 DFQATT and CDR2 SNEGSKA (reference sequence). This CDR3 has 16 residues. V lost 1 base and J 0 bases, leaving 15 bases between the germline ends. The CDR3 reads CSARAGGGAVNTEAFF. The CDR3 nucleotides are TGCAGTGCTAGAGCAGGCGGAGGTGCCGTGAACACTGAAGCTTTCTTT.

The J gene is TRBJ2-1, the V gene TRBV4-1; the match to TRBD2 covers 8 bases. Germline V gene lookup returns CDR1 MGHRA and CDR2 YSYEKL. Unmatched junction bases numbered 5, after V lost 5 bases and J lost 5 bases. CDR3 length equals 14 residues. DNA for the CDR3: TGCGCCAGCAGCTCATACGGGGGGGACAATGAGCAGTTCTTC. Its translation: CASSSYGGDNEQFF.

This sequence joins TRBV28 and TRBJ2-3; no clear D gene. V gave up 8 bases and J gave up 2 bases, with 8 bases separating them. Germline lookup yields CDR1 MDHEN and CDR2 SYDVKM. The CDR3 is made up of 12 amino acids. As DNA, the CDR3 is TGTGCCAGCCAACCCCCCACAGATACGCAGTATTTT. It is translated as CASQPPTDTQYF.